What follows is one T cell receptor (beta chain) and its context. The CDR3 contains 17 residues. The germline V gene has CDR1 SEHNR and CDR2 FQNEAQ (reference sequence). The V and J ends lost 5 bases and 3 bases, in that order; junction bases with no gene match: 15. The record originates from a study of blood T cell repertoires in COVID-19. Produced via immunoSEQ multiplex PCR; TCRdb's table is partial and in-frame only. The data show 350,000 to 400,000 clones, 88% seen once. This sequence joins TRBV7-9 and TRBJ1-2, with 7 nucleotides matching TRBD1. Sample: PBMCs or T cells enriched from blood (not recorded which). The origin of this receptor is a woman in her late teens or twenties who had recovered from COVID-19. CDR3 coding DNA: TGTGCCAGCAGCCTAAAGGGGGCCCACCTGCGGGACTATGGCTACACCTTC. Encoded protein: CASSLKGAHLRDYGYTF.